This TCR beta chain was documented in a study of graft-versus-host responses after intestinal transplantation. Study at large: Each of the recipients got a multivisceral, liver-intestinal, or isolated intestinal transplant.

Overall study findings and caveats: Researchers found GvH clones in recipient marrow, and some showed up first in ileum or blood.

The assay was immunoSEQ multiplex PCR, and TCRdb's table has in-frame clones only and misses some. Counted here are some 84,000 clones, around 83% occurring once; the ten biggest clones make up roughly 0.8%. As for this clone: Its specificity is not known.

This CDR3 spans 15 amino acids. Germline V gene sequence: CDR1 MGHDK, CDR2 SYGVNS. V trimming: 2 bases; J trimming: 3 bases; junction bases outside the gene matches: 1. The source material was unstimulated CD4+ T cells sorted from spleen or lymph node cells, sampled before intestinal transplant. The sequence derives from a human donor who received an intestinal transplant. The gene calls are TRBV25-1 and TRBJ2-1; 10 positions match TRBD1. CDR3 region: CASSERTGGYNEQFF. CDR3 nucleotides: TGTGCCAGCAGTGAAAGGACAGGGGGCTACAATGAGCAGTTCTTC.